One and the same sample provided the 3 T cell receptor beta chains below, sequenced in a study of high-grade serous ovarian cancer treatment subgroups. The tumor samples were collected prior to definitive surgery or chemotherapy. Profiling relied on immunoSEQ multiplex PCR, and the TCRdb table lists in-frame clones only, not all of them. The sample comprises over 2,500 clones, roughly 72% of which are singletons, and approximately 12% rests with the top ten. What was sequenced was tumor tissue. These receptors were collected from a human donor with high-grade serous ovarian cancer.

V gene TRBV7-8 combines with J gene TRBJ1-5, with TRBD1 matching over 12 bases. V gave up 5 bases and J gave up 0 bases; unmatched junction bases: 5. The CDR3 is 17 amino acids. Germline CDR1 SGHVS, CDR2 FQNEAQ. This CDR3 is CASSARGQGASNQPQHF. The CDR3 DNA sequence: TGTGCCAGCAGCGCTCGGGGACAGGGGGCTAGCAATCAGCCCCAGCATTTT.

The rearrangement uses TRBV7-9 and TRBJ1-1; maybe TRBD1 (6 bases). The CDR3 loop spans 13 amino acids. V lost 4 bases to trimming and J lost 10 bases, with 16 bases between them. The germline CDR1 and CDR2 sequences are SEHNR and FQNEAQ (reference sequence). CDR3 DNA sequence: TGTGCCAGCAGCTGGAGGGGGATAAATGGAGCTTTCTTT. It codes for CASSWRGINGAFF.

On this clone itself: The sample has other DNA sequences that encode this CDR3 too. The CDR3 bases are TGCGCCAGCAGACGCGGGGGTAGCACAGATACGCAGTATTTT. Translated: CASRRGGSTDTQYF. The J gene is TRBJ2-3, the V gene TRBV5-1; TRBD2 matches at 7 bases. The CDR3 has 14 residues. Trimming cost V 5 bases and J 0 bases; bases outside gene matches: 3. Germline CDR1 and CDR2: SGHRS and YFSETQ.